A single sample gave rise to the 30 T cell receptor beta chains below, sequenced in a study of cytomegalovirus exposure and HLA in healthy donors. Repertoires were generated with immunoSEQ multiplex PCR, while TCRdb's copy carries only in-frame clones and drops some. The repertoire consists of approximately 200,000 clones, with approximately 90% occurring once and the leading ten covering more than 1%. What was sequenced was PBMCs. These receptors were obtained from a woman between 18 and 30 years old in good health and CMV-seronegative.

This sequence joins TRBV19 and TRBJ2-6; perhaps TRBD2 as D (5 bases). In germline, CDR1 is LNHDA, CDR2 SQIVND (reference sequence). The CDR3 is 20 residues long. V lost 0 bases to trimming and J lost 1 base, with 19 bases between them. The CDR3 here is CASSIDRAGTRLSGANVLTF. The CDR3 DNA sequence: TGTGCCAGTAGTATAGATCGTGCGGGCACAAGGCTATCTGGGGCCAACGTCCTGACTTTC. The variable domain in full, completed from reference TRBV19 and TRBJ2-6, reads DGGITQSPKYLFRKEGQNVTLSCEQNLNHDAMYWYRQDPGQGLRLIYYSQIVNDFQKGDIAEGYSVSREKKESFPLTVTSAQKNPTAFYLCASSIDRAGTRLSGANVLTFGAGSRLTVL.

This clone is a singleton in its sample. V is TRBV6-5 and J is TRBJ2-7, with D tentatively TRBD1 (6 bases). This CDR3 is 15 amino acids long. V lost 6 bases to trimming and J lost 2 bases, with 17 bases between them. Looked up from germline, CDR1 is MNHEY and CDR2 is SVGAGI. The chain's CDR3 is CASRSVQGFAYEQYF. The CDR3 DNA reads TGTGCCAGCAGATCCGTCCAGGGGTTCGCCTACGAGCAGTACTTC.

V is TRBV6-4 and J is TRBJ2-1, with 8 bases identical to TRBD2. The CDR3 consists of 15 residues. With 3 bases clipped from V and 9 bases from J, the junction kept 10 bases outside the gene matches. Germline lookup yields CDR1 MRHNA and CDR2 SNTAGT. CDR3 nucleotide sequence: TGTGCCAGCAGTGAACAATGGTCTGCGGGGGGTGAGCAGTTCTTC. Its protein product is CASSEQWSAGGEQFF.

The rearrangement uses TRBV5-1 and TRBJ1-1; 8 positions match TRBD1. This CDR3 region has 14 residues. The V and J ends lost 5 bases and 4 bases, in that order; junction bases with no gene match: 7. From germline, CDR1 is SGHRS and CDR2 YFSETQ. CDR3 sequence: CASRKDRAPTEAFF. Written as DNA, the CDR3 is TGCGCCAGCAGAAAGGACAGGGCCCCCACTGAAGCTTTCTTT.

V gene TRBV19 combines with J gene TRBJ2-7, with 13 positions matching TRBD2. V lost 3 bases to trimming and J lost 4 bases; unmatched junction nucleotides: 6. Germline loops: CDR1 LNHDA, CDR2 SQIVND (reference sequence). The CDR3 consists of 16 residues. The CDR3 nucleotides are TGTGCCAGTAGTATTGGCACTAGCGGGGGGGGTTACGAGCAGTACTTC. Residues: CASSIGTSGGGYEQYF.

The chain carries TRBV5-8 and TRBJ1-1; the match to TRBD1 covers 7 bases. After removal of 2 bases from V and 7 bases from J, the junction contained 5 bases not matched to a gene. The length of the CDR3 is 13 residues. From germline, CDR1 is SGHTS and CDR2 YDEGEE. Here the CDR3 DNA reads TGTGCCAGCAGCTTAGGACAGGCCAATGAAGCTTTCTTT. Translated, it gives CASSLGQANEAFF.

This chain uses TRBV30 with TRBJ2-6; D is unresolved. V gave up 2 bases and J gave up 0 bases, with 5 bases separating them. CDR3 length: 14 residues. The germline V gene encodes CDR1 GTSNPN and CDR2 SVGIG (reference sequence). The CDR3 DNA reads as TGTGCCTGGAGTCCGGGCTCTGGGGCCAACGTCCTGACTTTC. This gives the protein CAWSPGSGANVLTF. Drawing the rest from reference TRBV30 and TRBJ2-6, the complete variable domain is SQTIHQWPATLVQPVGSPLSLECTVEGTSNPNLYWYRQAAGRGLQLLFYSVGIGQISSEVPQNLSASRPQDRQFILSSKKLLLSDSGFYLCAWSPGSGANVLTFGAGSRLTVL.

The chain links TRBV7-3 to TRBJ1-2; TRBD1 aligns across 7 bases. Germline-derived CDR1 and CDR2 are SGHTA and FQGTGA. The CDR3 loop spans 16 amino acids. With V trimmed by 0 bases and J by 1 base, 5 bases remained unmatched. CDR3 nucleotide sequence: TGTGCCAGCAGCTTAACCCGACAGGGCTTTAACTATGGCTACACCTTC. It encodes CASSLTRQGFNYGYTF.

The rearrangement uses TRBV25-1 and TRBJ2-6; D call uncertain. This CDR3 spans 11 amino acids. Germline-derived CDR1 and CDR2 are MGHDK and SYGVNS. The V end was cut by 3 bases, the J end by 11 bases, with 5 bases between. The CDR3 spells CASSDLYVLTF. The CDR3 nucleotides are TGTGCCAGCAGTGACCTCTACGTCCTGACTTTC.

This clone was counted once. V is TRBV5-4 and J is TRBJ2-2; tentative D call: TRBD1 (5 bases). Germline-derived CDR1 and CDR2 are SGHNT and YYREEE (reference sequence). The V gene lost 4 bases and the J gene lost 0 bases, with 10 bases spanning the gap. This CDR3 region has 15 residues. CDR3 protein: CASSPRAANTGELFF. Written as DNA, the CDR3 is TGTGCCAGCAGCCCCAGGGCAGCGAACACCGGGGAGCTGTTTTTT.

V and J are TRBV5-1 and TRBJ2-1; TRBD2 matches 8 bases. V was clipped by 4 bases and J by 9 bases; unmatched bases: 9. The CDR3 consists of 14 residues. Germline CDR1 and CDR2: SGHRS and YFSETQ. CDR3 sequence (DNA): TGCGCCAGCAGCCTGGGGCTCGGGGGGGTTGAGCAGTTCTTC. This sequence encodes CASSLGLGGVEQFF.

The gene calls are TRBV6-4 and TRBJ2-3; 11 positions match TRBD2. CDR1 MRHNA and CDR2 SNTAGT come from the germline V gene. V shed 6 bases and J 6 bases; nucleotides not matched to a gene: 11. The CDR3 runs 16 residues. DNA for the CDR3: TGTGCCAGCAGCGCAGGGACTAGCGGAGGCGTGGATACGCAGTATTTT. Translated, it gives CASSAGTSGGVDTQYF.

The chain couples TRBV6-1 to TRBJ1-2, with unresolved D. The length of the CDR3 is 16 residues. Germline CDR1 MNHNS, CDR2 SASEGT. The V end was cut by 2 bases, the J end by 1 base, with 14 bases between. DNA for the CDR3: TGTGCCAGCAGTGAATTTTCGGGGATCGGTAACTATGGCTACACCTTC. Translation: CASSEFSGIGNYGYTF.

The rearrangement joins TRBV15 to TRBJ1-5; TRBD1 is a possible D gene (5 bases). The V end was cut by 6 bases, the J end by 2 bases, with 14 bases between. There are 15 residues in the CDR3. The germline V gene encodes CDR1 LNHNV and CDR2 YYDKDF (reference sequence). Here the CDR3 DNA reads TGTGCCACCAGTCTCAGGACAATTGGCAATCAGCCCCAGCATTTT. Translation: CATSLRTIGNQPQHF.

The chain uses TRBV2 and TRBJ2-7, with D possibly being TRBD2 (5 bases). This CDR3 is built from 15 residues. The V end was cut by 0 bases, the J end by 5 bases, with 14 bases between. Looked up from germline, CDR1 is SNHLY and CDR2 is FYNNEI. This CDR3 is CASSEAGVGTHEQYF. As DNA, the CDR3 is TGTGCCAGCAGTGAAGCGGGAGTAGGAACCCACGAGCAGTACTTC.

CDR3 bases: TGCAGCGGCGCTCCGGGGAAGACTGAAGCTTTCTTT. Amino acid sequence: CSGAPGKTEAFF. The genes are TRBV29-1 and TRBJ1-1; D not certain. The V gene's germline CDR1 is SQVTM and CDR2 ANQGSEA. Trimming shortened V by 7 bases and J by 5 bases, and 14 bases separated the two germline ends. CDR3 length: 12 amino acids.

Only a few counts were recorded for this clone. The chain has TRBV27 and TRBJ2-3, with TRBD1 identical over 9 bases. The germline gives CDR1 MNHEY, CDR2 SMNVEV (reference sequence). Losses at the gene ends were 5 bases for V and 0 bases for J; bases not matched to a gene: 6. The CDR3 contains 16 residues. The CDR3 sequence: CASSRGTGKSTDTQYF. DNA of the CDR3: TGTGCCAGCAGTCGGGGGACAGGGAAAAGCACAGATACGCAGTATTTT.

This chain uses TRBV5-1 with TRBJ2-2, with unresolved D. CDR3 length: 15 residues. Germline V lookup: CDR1 SGHRS, CDR2 YFSETQ. Deletions cut 1 base from V and 0 bases from J, with 7 bases between. CDR3 region: CASSLRATNTGELFF. CDR3 in DNA: TGCGCCAGCAGCTTGAGAGCCACGAACACCGGGGAGCTGTTTTTT.

This clone was detected only once. V gene TRBV18 combines with J gene TRBJ2-1; D not certain. This CDR3 contains 18 residues. Trimming took off 3 bases at V and 12 bases at J, with 30 bases between the two ends. The germline CDR1 and CDR2 sequences are KGHSH and LQKENI. The CDR3 nucleotides read TGTGCCAGCTCACCCAACCCGAATCTACGAGTAAGAATGAGTGGGCAGTTCTTC. Translation: CASSPNPNLRVRMSGQFF.

CDR3 region: CASSDSGNTGELFF. The CDR3 nucleotides read TGTGCCAGCAGTGATAGCGGGAACACCGGGGAGCTGTTTTTT. The V gene is TRBV6-4, the J gene TRBJ2-2; D possibly corresponds to TRBD2 (6 bases). With 3 bases removed from V and 1 base from J, the gap between germline ends came to 6 bases. Germline V lookup: CDR1 MRHNA, CDR2 SNTAGT. The CDR3 has 14 residues.

V gene TRBV9 combines with J gene TRBJ1-3; maybe TRBD1 (5 bases). The CDR3 is 16 amino acids. CDR1 SGDLS and CDR2 YYNGEE come from the germline V gene. V lost 1 base to trimming and J lost 0 bases, with 11 bases between them. The DNA for the CDR3 is TGTGCCAGCAGCGTAAGCCTGGGGGGCTCTGGAAACACCATATATTTT. Translation: CASSVSLGGSGNTIYF.

The chain uses TRBV10-1 and TRBJ1-2; 8 bases align to TRBD1. The CDR3 contains 13 residues. The trim removed 3 bases at V and 7 bases at J, leaving 4 bases unmatched. Germline V gene data show CDR1 as WNHNN and CDR2 as SYGVQD (reference sequence). The CDR3 region is CASSETGGRGYTF. The CDR3 nucleotides read TGCGCCAGCAGTGAAACAGGGGGACGTGGCTACACCTTC.

This chain links TRBV7-8 with TRBJ2-7; weak D call: TRBD1 (6 bases). The ends were cut back, 5 bases at V and 1 base at J, with 18 bases in the middle. The CDR3 consists of 16 residues. Germline V lookup: CDR1 SGHVS, CDR2 FQNEAQ. CDR3 region: CASSQRGSLGSYEQYF. CDR3 coding DNA: TGTGCCAGCAGCCAGAGGGGGTCCCTGGGGTCCTACGAGCAGTACTTC.

V is TRBV5-1 and J is TRBJ2-7; D might be TRBD2 (6 bases). This CDR3 has 14 residues. The V end was cut by 3 bases, the J end by 0 bases, with 10 bases between. Germline V lookup: CDR1 SGHRS, CDR2 YFSETQ. The CDR3 loop is CASSWGLSSYEQYF. The CDR3 region has the DNA TGCGCCAGCAGCTGGGGACTGAGCTCCTACGAGCAGTACTTC.

This chain joins TRBV2 and TRBJ1-2, with TRBD1 matching over 9 bases. Trimming took 6 bases from V and 5 from J; bases not matched to a gene: 7. The CDR3 sequence is 14 residues long. CDR1 is SNHLY, CDR2 FYNNEI, per germline. CDR3 DNA sequence: TGTGCCAGCAGCCTCCAGGGACAGGGTTATGGCTACACCTTC. Its translation is CASSLQGQGYGYTF.

The chain is built from TRBV7-9 and TRBJ2-7, with 7 bases that match TRBD1. Per germline, CDR1 SEHNR and CDR2 FQNEAQ (reference sequence). With 1 base clipped from V and 0 bases from J, the junction kept 9 bases outside the gene matches. This CDR3 is built from 17 residues. The CDR3: CASSLGGRGSSSYEQYF. CDR3 DNA sequence: TGTGCCAGCAGCTTAGGAGGCAGGGGGTCCAGCTCCTACGAGCAGTACTTC.

The chain is built from TRBV7-9 and TRBJ1-2; tentatively, D is TRBD1 (5 bases). CDR1 SEHNR and CDR2 FQNEAQ come from the germline V gene (reference sequence). V was pared by 6 bases and J by 10 bases, with 15 bases between. The CDR3 spans 12 residues. DNA of the CDR3: TGTGCCAGCAGACCCCAGGGAGGAGCCTACACCTTC. Translated, it gives CASRPQGGAYTF. Using reference TRBV7-9 and TRBJ1-2 for the parts outside the CDR3, the full variable domain is DTGVSQNPRHKITKRGQNVTFRCDPISEHNRLYWYRQTLGQGPEFLTYFQNEAQLEKSRLLSDRFSAERPKGSFSTLEIQRTEQGDSAMYLCASRPQGGAYTFGSGTRLTVV.

A single count supports this clone. J is TRBJ2-1 and V is TRBV7-2; 9 positions agree with TRBD2. The CDR3 has 15 amino acids. Germline V gene sequence: CDR1 SGHTA, CDR2 FQGNSA. The V segment lost 1 base and the J segment 10 bases; nucleotides outside the gene matches: 8. In DNA, the CDR3 is TGTGCCAGCAGCTTAGTTGCGCGGGAGGGCCGGGAGCAGTTCTTC. Translation gives CASSLVAREGREQFF.

The rearrangement uses TRBV6-5 and TRBJ1-6; D gene unclear. CDR1 MNHEY and CDR2 SVGAGI come from the germline V gene. With 6 bases removed from V and 0 bases from J, the gap between germline ends came to 9 bases. The CDR3 loop spans 15 amino acids. For the CDR3, the DNA is TGTGCCAGCAGGGCGGGGAGCTCCTATAATTCACCCCTCCACTTT. Amino acids: CASRAGSSYNSPLHF.

This chain links TRBV4-1 with TRBJ2-4; 7 bases are shared with TRBD2. The germline gives CDR1 MGHRA, CDR2 YSYEKL. The CDR3 is made up of 14 amino acids. V was clipped by 4 bases and J by 8 bases; unmatched bases: 8. The CDR3 DNA reads as TGCGCCAGCAGCCCAACCGTACGGGGGGACATTCAGTACTTC. Translated: CASSPTVRGDIQYF.